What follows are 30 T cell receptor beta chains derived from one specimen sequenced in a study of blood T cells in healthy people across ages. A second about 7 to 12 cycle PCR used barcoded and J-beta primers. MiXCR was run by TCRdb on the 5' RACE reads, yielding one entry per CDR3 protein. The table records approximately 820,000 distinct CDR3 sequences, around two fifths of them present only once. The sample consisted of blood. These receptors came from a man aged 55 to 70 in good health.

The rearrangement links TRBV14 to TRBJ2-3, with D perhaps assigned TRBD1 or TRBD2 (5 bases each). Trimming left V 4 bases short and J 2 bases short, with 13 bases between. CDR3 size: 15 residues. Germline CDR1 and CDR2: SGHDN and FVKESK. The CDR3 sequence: CASSPAAGTTDTQYF. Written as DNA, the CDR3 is TGTGCCAGCAGCCCCGCGGCAGGGACCACAGATACGCAGTATTTT.

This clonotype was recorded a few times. The CDR3 DNA sequence: TGTGCCAGCAGTTCCACAATGAGGCAGTTCTTC. This translates into CASSSTMRQFF. V gene TRBV6-9 combines with J gene TRBJ2-1; D unclear. The CDR3 totals 11 residues. From germline, CDR1 is MNHGY and CDR2 SVAAGI. V lost 4 bases, J lost 12 bases, and 10 bases lay in between.

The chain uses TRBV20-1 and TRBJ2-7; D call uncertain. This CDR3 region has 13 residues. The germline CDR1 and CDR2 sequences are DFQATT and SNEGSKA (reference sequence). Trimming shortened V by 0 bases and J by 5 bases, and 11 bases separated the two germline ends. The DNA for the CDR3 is TGCAGTGCTAGAGATCAACTGGGCCACGAGCAGTACTTC. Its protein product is CSARDQLGHEQYF.

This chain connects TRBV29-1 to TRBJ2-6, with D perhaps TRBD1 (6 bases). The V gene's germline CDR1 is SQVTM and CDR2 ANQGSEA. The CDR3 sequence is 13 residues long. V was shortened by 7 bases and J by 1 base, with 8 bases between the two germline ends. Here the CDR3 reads CSAGQSGANVLTF. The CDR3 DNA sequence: TGCAGCGCCGGACAGTCTGGGGCCAACGTCCTGACTTTC.

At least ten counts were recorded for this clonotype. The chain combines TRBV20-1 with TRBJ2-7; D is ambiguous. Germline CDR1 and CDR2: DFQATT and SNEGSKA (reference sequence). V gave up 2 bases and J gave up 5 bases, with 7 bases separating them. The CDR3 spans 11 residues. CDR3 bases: TGCAGTGCTAGACAGTTTAACGAGCAGTACTTC. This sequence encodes CSARQFNEQYF.

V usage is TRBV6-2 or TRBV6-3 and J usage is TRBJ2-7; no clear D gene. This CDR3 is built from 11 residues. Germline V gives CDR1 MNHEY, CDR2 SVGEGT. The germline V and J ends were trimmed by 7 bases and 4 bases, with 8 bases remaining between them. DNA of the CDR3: TGTGCCAGCAATAACTTTTACGAGCAGTACTTC. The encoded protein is CASNNFYEQYF.

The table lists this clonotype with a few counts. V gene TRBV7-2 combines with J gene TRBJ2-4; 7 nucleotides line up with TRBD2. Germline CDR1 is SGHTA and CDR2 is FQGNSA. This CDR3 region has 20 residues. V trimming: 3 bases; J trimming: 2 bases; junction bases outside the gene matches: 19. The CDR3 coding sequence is TGTGCCAGCAGCTTCCGACGGGAGCGGGGTTCGGGCGTGTCCAAAAACATTCAGTACTTC. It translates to CASSFRRERGSGVSKNIQYF.

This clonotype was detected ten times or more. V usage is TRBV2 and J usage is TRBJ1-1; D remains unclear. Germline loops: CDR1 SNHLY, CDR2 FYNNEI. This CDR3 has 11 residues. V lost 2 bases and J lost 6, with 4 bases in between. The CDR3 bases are TGTGCCAGCAGTGAACTAGCTGAAGCTTTCTTT. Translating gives CASSELAEAFF. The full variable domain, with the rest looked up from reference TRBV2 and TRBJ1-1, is EPEVTQTPSHQVTQMGQEVILRCVPISNHLYFYWYRQILGQKVEFLVSFYNNEISEKSEIFDDQFSVERPDGSNFTLKIRSTKLEDSAMYFCASSELAEAFFGQGTRLTVV.

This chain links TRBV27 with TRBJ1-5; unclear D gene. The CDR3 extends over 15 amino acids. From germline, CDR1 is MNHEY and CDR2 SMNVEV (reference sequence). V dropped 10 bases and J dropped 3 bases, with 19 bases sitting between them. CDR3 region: CATHTRGTYNQPQHF. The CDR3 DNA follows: TGTGCCACCCATACTAGAGGAACCTACAATCAGCCCCAGCATTTT.

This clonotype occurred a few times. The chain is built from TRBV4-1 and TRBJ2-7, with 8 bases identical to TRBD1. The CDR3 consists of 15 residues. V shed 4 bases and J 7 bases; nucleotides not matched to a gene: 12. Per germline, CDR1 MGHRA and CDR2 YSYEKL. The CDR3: CASSLSRTGWNEQYF. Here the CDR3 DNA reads TGCGCCAGCAGCCTTAGTAGGACAGGGTGGAATGAGCAGTACTTC.

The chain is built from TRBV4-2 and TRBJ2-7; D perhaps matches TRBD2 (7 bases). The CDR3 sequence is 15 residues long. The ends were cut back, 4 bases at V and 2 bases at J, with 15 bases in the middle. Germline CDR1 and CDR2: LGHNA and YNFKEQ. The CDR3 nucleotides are TGTGCCAGCAGCCGCCGGGGGGCCTTTGCCTACGAGCAGTACTTC. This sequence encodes CASSRRGAFAYEQYF.

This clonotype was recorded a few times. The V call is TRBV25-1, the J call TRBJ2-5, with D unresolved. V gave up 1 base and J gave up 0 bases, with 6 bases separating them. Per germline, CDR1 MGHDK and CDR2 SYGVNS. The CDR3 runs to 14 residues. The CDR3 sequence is CASSEFTYQETQYF. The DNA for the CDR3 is TGTGCCAGCAGTGAATTCACGTACCAAGAGACCCAGTACTTC.

The CDR3 nucleotides are TGTGCCACCTTAGCCGGGAGAGCTGAAAAACTGTTTTTT. Translation: CATLAGRAEKLFF. This sequence joins TRBV2 and TRBJ1-4; D unresolved. The CDR3 runs to 13 residues. Trimming pared 10 bases from V and 7 bases from J, leaving 16 bases between. The V gene's germline CDR1 is SNHLY and CDR2 FYNNEI.

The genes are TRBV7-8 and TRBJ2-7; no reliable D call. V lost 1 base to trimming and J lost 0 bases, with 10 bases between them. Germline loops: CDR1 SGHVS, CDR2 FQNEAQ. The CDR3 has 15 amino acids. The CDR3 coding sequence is TGTGCCAGCAGCTTAGGGGATTTTGGCTCCTACGAGCAGTACTTC. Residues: CASSLGDFGSYEQYF.

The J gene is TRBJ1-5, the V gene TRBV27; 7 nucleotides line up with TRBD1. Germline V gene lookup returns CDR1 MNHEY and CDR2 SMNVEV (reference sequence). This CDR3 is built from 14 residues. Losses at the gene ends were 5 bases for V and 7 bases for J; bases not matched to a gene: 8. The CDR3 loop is CASSQGGPAQPQHF. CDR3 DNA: TGTGCCAGCAGTCAAGGGGGCCCAGCCCAGCCCCAGCATTTT.

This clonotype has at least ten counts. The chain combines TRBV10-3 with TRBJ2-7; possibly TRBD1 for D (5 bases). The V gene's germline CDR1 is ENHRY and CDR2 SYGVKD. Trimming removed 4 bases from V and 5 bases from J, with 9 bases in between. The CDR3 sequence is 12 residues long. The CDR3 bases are TGTGCCATCAGTGGGCAGGGTGACGAGCAGTACTTC. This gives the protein CAISGQGDEQYF.

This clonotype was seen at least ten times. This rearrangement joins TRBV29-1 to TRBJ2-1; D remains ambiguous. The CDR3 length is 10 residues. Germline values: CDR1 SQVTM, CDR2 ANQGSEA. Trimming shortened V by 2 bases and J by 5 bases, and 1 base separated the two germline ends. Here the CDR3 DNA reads TGCAGCGTTGAAAACAATGAGCAGTTCTTC. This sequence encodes CSVENNEQFF.

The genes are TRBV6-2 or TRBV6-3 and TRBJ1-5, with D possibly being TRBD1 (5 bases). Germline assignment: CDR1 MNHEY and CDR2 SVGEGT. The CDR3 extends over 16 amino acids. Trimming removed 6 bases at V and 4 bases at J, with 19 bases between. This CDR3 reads CASSYHRGTGNQPQHF. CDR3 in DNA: TGTGCCAGCAGCTACCACCGGGGTACAGGAAATCAGCCCCAGCATTTT.

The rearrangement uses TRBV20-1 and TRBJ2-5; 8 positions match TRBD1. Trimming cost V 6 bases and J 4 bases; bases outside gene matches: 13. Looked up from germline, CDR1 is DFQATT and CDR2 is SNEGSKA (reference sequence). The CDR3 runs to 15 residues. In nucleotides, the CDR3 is TGCAGTGCAATAGAAAGTCGGACAGGGATAGAGACCCAGTACTTC. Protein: CSAIESRTGIETQYF.

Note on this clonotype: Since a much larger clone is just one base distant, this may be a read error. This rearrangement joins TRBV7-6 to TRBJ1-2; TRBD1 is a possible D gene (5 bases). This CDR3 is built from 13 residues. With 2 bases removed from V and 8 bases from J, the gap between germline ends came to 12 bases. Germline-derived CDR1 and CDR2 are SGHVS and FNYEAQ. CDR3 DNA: TGTGCCAGCAGCTTACAAGGGGTGGGAGGCTACACCTTC. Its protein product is CASSLQGVGGYTF. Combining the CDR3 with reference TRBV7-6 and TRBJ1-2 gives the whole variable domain GAGVSQSPRYKVTKRGQDVALRCDPISGHVSLYWYRQALGQGPEFLTYFNYEAQQDKSGLPNDRFSAERPEGSISTLTIQRTEQRDSAMYRCASSLQGVGGYTFGSGTRLTVV.

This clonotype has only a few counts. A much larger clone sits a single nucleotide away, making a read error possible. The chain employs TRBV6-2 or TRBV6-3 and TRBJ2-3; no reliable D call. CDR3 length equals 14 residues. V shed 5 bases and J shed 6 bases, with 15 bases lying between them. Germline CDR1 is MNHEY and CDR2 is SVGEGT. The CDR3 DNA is TGTGCCAGCAGTGCTATACCAGGATTTGATACGCAGTATTTT. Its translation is CASSAIPGFDTQYF.

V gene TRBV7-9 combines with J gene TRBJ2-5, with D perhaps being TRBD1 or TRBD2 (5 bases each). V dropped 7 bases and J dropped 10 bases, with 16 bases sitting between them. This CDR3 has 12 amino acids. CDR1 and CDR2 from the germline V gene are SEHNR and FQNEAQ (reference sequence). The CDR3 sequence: CASNSRGGDQYF. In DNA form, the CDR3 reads TGTGCCAGCAATTCGAGGGGTGGTGACCAGTACTTC.

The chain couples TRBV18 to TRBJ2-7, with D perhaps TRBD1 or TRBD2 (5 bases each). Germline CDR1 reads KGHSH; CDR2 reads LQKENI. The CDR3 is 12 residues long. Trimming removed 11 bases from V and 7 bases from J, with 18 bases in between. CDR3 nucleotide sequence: TGTGCCGGGGGATTACGGTACAATGAGCAGTACTTC. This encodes CAGGLRYNEQYF.

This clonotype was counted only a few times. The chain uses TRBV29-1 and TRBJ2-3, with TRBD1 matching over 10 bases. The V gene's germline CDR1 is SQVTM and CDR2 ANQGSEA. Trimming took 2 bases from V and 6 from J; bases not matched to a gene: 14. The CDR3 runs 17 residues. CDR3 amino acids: CSVETPFLTGGGDTQYF. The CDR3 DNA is TGCAGCGTTGAAACCCCTTTCTTGACAGGGGGCGGCGATACGCAGTATTTT.

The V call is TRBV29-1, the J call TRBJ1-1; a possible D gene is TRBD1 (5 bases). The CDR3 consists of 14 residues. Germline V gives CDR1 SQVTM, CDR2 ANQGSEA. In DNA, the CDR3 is TGCAGTGGGGCCCTCGGATCCGCGAACACTGAAGCTTTCTTT. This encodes CSGALGSANTEAFF.

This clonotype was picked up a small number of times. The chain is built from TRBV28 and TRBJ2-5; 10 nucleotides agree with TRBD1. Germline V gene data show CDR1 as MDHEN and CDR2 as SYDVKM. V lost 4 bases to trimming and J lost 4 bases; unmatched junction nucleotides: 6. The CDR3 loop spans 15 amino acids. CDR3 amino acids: CASSSGTGAGETQYF. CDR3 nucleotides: TGTGCCAGCAGTTCCGGGACAGGGGCCGGAGAGACCCAGTACTTC.

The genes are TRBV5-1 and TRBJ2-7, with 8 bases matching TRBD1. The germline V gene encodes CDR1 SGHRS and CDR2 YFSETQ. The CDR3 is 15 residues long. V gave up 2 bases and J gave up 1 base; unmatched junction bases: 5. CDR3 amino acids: CASSFLDRASYEQYF. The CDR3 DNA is TGCGCCAGCAGCTTCTTGGACAGGGCGTCCTACGAGCAGTACTTC.

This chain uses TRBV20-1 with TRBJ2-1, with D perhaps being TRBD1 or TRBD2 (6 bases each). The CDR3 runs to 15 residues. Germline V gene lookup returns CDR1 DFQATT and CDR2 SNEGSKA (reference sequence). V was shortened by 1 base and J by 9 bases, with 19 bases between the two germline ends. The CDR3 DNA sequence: TGCAGTGCTAGAGCGGGGGCGATATCTACAGGTGAGCAGTTCTTC. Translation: CSARAGAISTGEQFF.

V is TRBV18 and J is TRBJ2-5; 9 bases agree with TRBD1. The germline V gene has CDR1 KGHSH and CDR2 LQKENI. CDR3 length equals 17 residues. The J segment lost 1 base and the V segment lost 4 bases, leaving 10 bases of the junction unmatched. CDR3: CASSLNFGQGIQETQYF. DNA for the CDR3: TGTGCCAGCTCACTAAATTTCGGACAGGGGATCCAAGAGACCCAGTACTTC.

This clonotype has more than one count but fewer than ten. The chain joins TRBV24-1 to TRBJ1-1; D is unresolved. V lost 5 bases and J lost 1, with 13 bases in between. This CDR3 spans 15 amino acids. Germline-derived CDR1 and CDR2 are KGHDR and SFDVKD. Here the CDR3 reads CATSGQGLGNTEAFF. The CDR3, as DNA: TGTGCCACCAGTGGCCAAGGGTTGGGGAACACTGAAGCTTTCTTT.